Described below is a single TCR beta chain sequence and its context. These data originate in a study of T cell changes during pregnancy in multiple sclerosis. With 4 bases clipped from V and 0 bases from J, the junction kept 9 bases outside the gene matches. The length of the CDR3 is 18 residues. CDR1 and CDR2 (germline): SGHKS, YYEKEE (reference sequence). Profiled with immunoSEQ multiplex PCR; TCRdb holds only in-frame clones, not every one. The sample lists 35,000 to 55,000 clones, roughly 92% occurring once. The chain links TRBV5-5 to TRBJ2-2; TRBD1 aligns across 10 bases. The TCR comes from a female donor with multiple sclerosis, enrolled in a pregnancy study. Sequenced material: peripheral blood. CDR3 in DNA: TGTGCCAGCAGCAGGGACAGGGGAGGGAGTACGAACACCGGGGAGCTGTTTTTT. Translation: CASSRDRGGSTNTGELFF.